Reported below is one T cell receptor (beta chain). This sample is drawn from a study of blood T cell repertoires in COVID-19. Study details: The United States, Italy and Spain were the sources of the acute and convalescent COVID-19 samples. From T cells, B-cell-depleted T cells, or PBMCs came the material, which was cDNA or gDNA.

Original analysis: Reference gene primer amplification gave nucleated cell count estimates. Clones were read by immunoSEQ multiplex PCR, and TCRdb kept only the in-frame ones, dropping some. V and J calls and clone size follow that table, whereas D and trimming were derived from the DNA. The data contain about 200,000 clones, roughly 88% of them seen just once; the ten biggest clones take up under 30%. After removal of 3 bases from V and 7 bases from J, the junction contained 7 bases not matched to a gene. CDR3 length equals 16 residues. The V gene's germline CDR1 is MGHRA and CDR2 YSYEKL. The clonotype comes from a man between 40 and 49 years old with acute or convalescent COVID-19. The V and J genes are TRBV4-1 and TRBJ2-1, with TRBD2 matching 12 bases. The sequencing input was peripheral blood. The CDR3 loop reads CASSHPTSGRSNEQFF. Written as DNA, the CDR3 is TGCGCCAGCAGCCATCCTACTAGCGGGAGGTCGAATGAGCAGTTCTTC.